These 11 T cell receptor beta chains were all obtained from the same sample, sequenced in a study of blood T cell repertoires in COVID-19. TCRdb keeps only in-frame clones here, not all; method: immunoSEQ multiplex PCR. The sample carries tens of thousands of clones, 80% to 90% recorded once. Sequencing was carried out using peripheral blood. Receptor source: a woman older than 75 with active or convalescent COVID-19.

The chain couples TRBV28 to TRBJ2-1; a possible D gene is TRBD2 (6 bases). Trimming shortened V by 5 bases and J by 0 bases, and 8 bases separated the two germline ends. CDR3 size: 14 residues. Germline CDR1 is MDHEN and CDR2 is SYDVKM. CDR3 DNA: TGTGCCAGCAGTCCAGCGGGCTCCTACAATGAGCAGTTCTTC. Amino acid sequence: CASSPAGSYNEQFF.

The gene calls are TRBV12-3 or TRBV12-4 and TRBJ1-2; 9 nucleotides match TRBD1. There are 13 residues in the CDR3. Losses at the gene ends were 7 bases for V and 4 bases for J; bases not matched to a gene: 4. CDR3 nucleotide sequence: TGTGCCAGCACCGGACAGGGGAGCTATGGCTACACCTTC. It yields the protein CASTGQGSYGYTF.

The rearrangement links TRBV4-3 to TRBJ1-1; D gene uncertain. The CDR3 spans 13 residues. Germline values: CDR1 LGHNA, CDR2 YSLEER. V lost 0 bases, J lost 4 bases, and 6 bases lay in between. CDR3 bases: TGCGCCAGCAGCCAAGAAATCGGCACTGAAGCTTTCTTT. Translated: CASSQEIGTEAFF.

This clone was counted a single time. The chain couples TRBV7-9 to TRBJ2-7; 9 bases line up with TRBD1. The germline V gene has CDR1 SEHNR and CDR2 FQNEAQ (reference sequence). The CDR3 consists of 15 residues. After removal of 7 bases from V and 2 bases from J, the junction contained 9 bases not matched to a gene. The CDR3, as DNA: TGTGCCAGCAACCTTATAGGGACAGGGACCTACGAGCAGTACTTC. It translates to CASNLIGTGTYEQYF. The variable domain in full, completed from reference TRBV7-9 and TRBJ2-7, reads DTGVSQNPRHKITKRGQNVTFRCDPISEHNRLYWYRQTLGQGPEFLTYFQNEAQLEKSRLLSDRFSAERPKGSFSTLEIQRTEQGDSAMYLCASNLIGTGTYEQYFGPGTRLTVT.

Only a few counts were recorded for this clone. V gene TRBV7-3 combines with J gene TRBJ2-1; 7 positions agree with TRBD2. The CDR3 covers 16 residues. Germline-derived CDR1 and CDR2 are SGHTA and FQGTGA. V shed 1 base and J 1 base; nucleotides not matched to a gene: 4. The DNA of the CDR3 is TGTGCCAGCAGCTTAATCACTAGCGCATCCTACAATGAGCAGTTCTTC. Protein: CASSLITSASYNEQFF. The entire variable domain, with the rest obtained from reference TRBV7-3 and TRBJ2-1, is as follows: GAGVSQTPSNKVTEKGKYVELRCDPISGHTALYWYRQSLGQGPEFLIYFQGTGAADDSGLPNDRFFAVRPEGSVSTLKIQRTERGDSAVYLCASSLITSASYNEQFFGPGTRLTVL.

This chain links TRBV28 with TRBJ1-2; no definite D call. Germline values: CDR1 MDHEN, CDR2 SYDVKM. The V end was cut by 7 bases, the J end by 0 bases, with 12 bases between. This CDR3 spans 14 amino acids. In DNA form, the CDR3 reads TGTGCCAGCACCTCCCATAGAGCTAACTATGGCTACACCTTC. Amino acids: CASTSHRANYGYTF.

The chain has TRBV5-1 and TRBJ1-1; 8 nucleotides align to TRBD1. The V segment lost 4 bases and the J segment 1 base; nucleotides outside the gene matches: 9. CDR1 and CDR2 (germline): SGHRS, YFSETQ. This CDR3 has 16 residues. The CDR3 nucleotides are TGCGCCAGCAGCACGGCAGGCAGGGGGCGGAACACTGAAGCTTTCTTT. Its protein is CASSTAGRGRNTEAFF.

The count of this clone is one. This rearrangement joins TRBV25-1 to TRBJ1-4, with D perhaps TRBD1 (5 bases). This CDR3 is built from 15 residues. Per germline, CDR1 MGHDK and CDR2 SYGVNS. Trimming removed 4 bases from V and 0 bases from J, with 9 bases in between. The CDR3 DNA reads TGTGCCAGCAGTGTACGGGGGGCAACTAATGAAAAACTGTTTTTT. This gives the protein CASSVRGATNEKLFF.

The J gene is TRBJ2-3, the V gene TRBV19; 11 nucleotides line up with TRBD2. Germline lookup yields CDR1 LNHDA and CDR2 SQIVND (reference sequence). The CDR3 has 16 residues. The junction had 9 bases not matched to a gene; V was cut back by 4 bases and J by 6 bases. The DNA for the CDR3 is TGTGCCAGTAGTACTAGCGGGGGGTCACCGTCGGATACGCAGTATTTT. Its protein is CASSTSGGSPSDTQYF. The whole variable domain, filled in from reference TRBV19 and TRBJ2-3, reads DGGITQSPKYLFRKEGQNVTLSCEQNLNHDAMYWYRQDPGQGLRLIYYSQIVNDFQKGDIAEGYSVSREKKESFPLTVTSAQKNPTAFYLCASSTSGGSPSDTQYFGPGTRLTVL.

The chain employs TRBV3-1 (or the pseudogene TRBV3-2) and TRBJ2-5; 14 nucleotides agree with TRBD2. Trimming cost V 4 bases and J 3 bases; bases outside gene matches: 4. Per the germline V gene, CDR1 is LGHDT and CDR2 is YNNKEL (reference sequence). This CDR3 spans 16 amino acids. This chain's CDR3 is CASSPPGLAGEETQYF. In DNA, the CDR3 is TGTGCCAGCAGCCCGCCGGGACTAGCGGGGGAAGAGACCCAGTACTTC.

By share, this clone ranks as medium-sized. The CDR3 reads CASSPLQGGVGEQYF. DNA of the CDR3: TGCGCCAGCAGCCCTTTACAGGGGGGCGTAGGCGAGCAGTACTTC. The chain employs TRBV5-1 and TRBJ2-7; 8 positions agree with TRBD1. Looked up from germline, CDR1 is SGHRS and CDR2 is YFSETQ. J lost 6 bases, V lost 4 bases, and 12 bases had no gene match. This CDR3 contains 15 residues.